The clone carrying this T cell receptor beta chain was detected a few times. Antigen specificity is unknown. What was sequenced on ten immunoSEQ deep assay plates was unsorted PBMC DNA. Original processing notes: ImmunoSEQ gave junction-only sequences without quality scores, so filtering differed. The repertoire was sequenced with immunoSEQ multiplex PCR; TCRdb's copy has only in-frame clones and lacks some. V and J calls and clone size are given by that table; D and trimming were obtained from the DNA. The data hold around 510,000 clones, with around three quarters observed a single time. The length of the CDR3 is 18 residues. Trimming pared 0 bases from V and 1 base from J, leaving 13 bases between. The germline V gene has CDR1 LNHDA and CDR2 SQIVND (reference sequence). The sample is drawn from a study of shared clonotypes between healthy human individuals. Whole-study findings and limits: An anticipated effect of sequencing depth on clonotype sharing among donors was recognized.

This rearrangement joins TRBV19 to TRBJ2-6, with a tentative D call TRBD1 (6 bases). The TCR sequence derives from a middle-aged woman in good health. Some clones in this sample may be carry-over from other donors' samples. Source material: PBMCs. The CDR3 DNA follows: TGTGCCAGTAGTATAGATTTGGGTCAGGGGTCTGGGGCCAACGTCCTGACTTTC. It encodes CASSIDLGQGSGANVLTF.